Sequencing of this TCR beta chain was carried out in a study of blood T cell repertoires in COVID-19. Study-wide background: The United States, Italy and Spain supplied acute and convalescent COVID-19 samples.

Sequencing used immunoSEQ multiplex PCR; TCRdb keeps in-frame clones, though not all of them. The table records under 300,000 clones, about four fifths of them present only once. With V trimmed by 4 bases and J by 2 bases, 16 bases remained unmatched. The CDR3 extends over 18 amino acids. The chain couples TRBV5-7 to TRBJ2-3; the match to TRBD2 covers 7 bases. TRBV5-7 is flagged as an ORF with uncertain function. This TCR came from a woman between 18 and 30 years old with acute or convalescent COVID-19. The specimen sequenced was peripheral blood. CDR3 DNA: TGTGCCAGCAGCCTTGGAAGGGAAGGGAGGGTTGTCACAGATACGCAGTATTTT. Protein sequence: CASSLGREGRVVTDTQYF.